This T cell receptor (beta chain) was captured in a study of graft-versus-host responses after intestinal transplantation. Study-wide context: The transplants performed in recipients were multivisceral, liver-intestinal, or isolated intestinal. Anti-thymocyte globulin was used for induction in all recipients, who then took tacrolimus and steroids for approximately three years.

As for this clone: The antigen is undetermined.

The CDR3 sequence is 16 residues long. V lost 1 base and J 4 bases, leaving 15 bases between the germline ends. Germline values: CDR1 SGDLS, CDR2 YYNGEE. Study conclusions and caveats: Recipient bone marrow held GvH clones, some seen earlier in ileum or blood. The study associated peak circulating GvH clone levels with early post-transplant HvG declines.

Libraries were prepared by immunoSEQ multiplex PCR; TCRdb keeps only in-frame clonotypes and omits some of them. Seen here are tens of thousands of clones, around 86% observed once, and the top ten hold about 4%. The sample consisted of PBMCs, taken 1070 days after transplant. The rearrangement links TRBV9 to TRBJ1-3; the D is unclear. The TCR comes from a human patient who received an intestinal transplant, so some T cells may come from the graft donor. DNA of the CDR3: TGTGCCAGCAGCGTATTTGAGGACCCCACGGGAAACACCATATATTTT. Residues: CASSVFEDPTGNTIYF.